The text below deals with one T cell receptor beta chain. Its antigen is unidentified. The time point is: pretreatment peripheral blood. The data were obtained in a study of PD-L1 blockade in urothelial cancer. Study-level background: About 90% of the roughly 29 patients were men who had bladder-origin urothelial cancer. Median blood clonality was about 0.086, with about 86,000 unique TCRs. The analyses of blood took place 3 weeks (second dose) and 6 weeks after treatment start. Study-wide results and limits: Where pretreatment blood TCR clonality fell below the median, better survival was predicted.

Germline V gives CDR1 LNHDA, CDR2 SQIVND (reference sequence). The CDR3 loop spans 17 amino acids. J lost 2 bases, V lost 4 bases, and 13 bases had no gene match. The protocol was immunoSEQ multiplex PCR, while the TCRdb copy is restricted to in-frame clones and leaves out a portion. The data contain tens of thousands of clones, 65% to 85% of them singletons. The source was PBMCs, collected around atezolizumab (anti-PD-L1) treatment. This receptor was identified in a man in his sixties with urothelial cancer. The V and J genes are TRBV19 and TRBJ2-5, with 7 bases matching TRBD1. The CDR3 DNA reads TGTGCCAGTAGTACCTGGGGCGGCGGACAGGCTCAAGAGACCCAGTACTTC. Protein: CASSTWGGGQAQETQYF.